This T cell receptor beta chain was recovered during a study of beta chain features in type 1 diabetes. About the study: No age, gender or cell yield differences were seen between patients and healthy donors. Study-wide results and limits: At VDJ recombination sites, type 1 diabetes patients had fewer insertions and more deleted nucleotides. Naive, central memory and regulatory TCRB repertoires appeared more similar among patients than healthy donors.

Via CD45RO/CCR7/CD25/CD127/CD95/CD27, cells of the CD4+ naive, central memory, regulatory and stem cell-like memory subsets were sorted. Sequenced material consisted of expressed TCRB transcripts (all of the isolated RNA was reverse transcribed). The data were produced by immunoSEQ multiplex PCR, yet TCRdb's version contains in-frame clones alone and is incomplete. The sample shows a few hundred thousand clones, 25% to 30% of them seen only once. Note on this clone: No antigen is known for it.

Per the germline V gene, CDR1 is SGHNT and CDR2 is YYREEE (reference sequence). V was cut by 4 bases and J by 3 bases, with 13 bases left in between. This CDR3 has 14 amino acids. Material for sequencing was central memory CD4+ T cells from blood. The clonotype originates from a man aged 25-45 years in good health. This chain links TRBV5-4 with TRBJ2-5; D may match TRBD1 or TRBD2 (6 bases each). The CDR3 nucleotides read TGTGCCAGCAGCCTCAACGGGGGCGAAGAGACCCAGTACTTC. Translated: CASSLNGGEETQYF.